A selection of T cell receptor beta chains follows, all from one sample in a study of blood T cell repertoires in COVID-19. Data came from immunoSEQ multiplex PCR; TCRdb stores just in-frame clones and leaves some out. Among 100,000 to 150,000 clones, roughly three quarters were seen once, and the ten largest hold under 2.5%. The sample taken for sequencing was peripheral blood. Every receptor here comes from a woman aged 70-85 years with acute or convalescent COVID-19. The CDR3 runs from the conserved cysteine through the conserved F or W. The D gene is left open where the match is weak. Rows give clone size only sometimes, using once, few, many, or a class for an expanded clone.

few	TRBV15	TRBD1	TRBJ2-7	TGTGCCACCAGCAGGGGACAGGGCTTAGACGAGCAGTACTTC	CATSRGQGLDEQYF
NA	TRBV6-2/TRBV6-3	NA	TRBJ1-2	TGTGCCAGCAGTTGGACCGGGACGGAGGGTGGCTACACCTTC	CASSWTGTEGGYTF
NA	TRBV11-3	TRBD2	TRBJ2-1	TGTGCCAGCAGCTCAGAGGCTAGCGGGGGGGCCTTGAATGAGCAGTTCTTC	CASSSEASGGALNEQFF
NA	TRBV6-5	NA	TRBJ1-4	TGTGCCAGCAGTTACACCAGGGGTGGGGAAAAACTGTTTTTT	CASSYTRGGEKLFF
few	TRBV6-5	NA	TRBJ1-6	TGTGCCAGCAGTTACTCGGCACAGGCTAATTCACCCCTCCACTTT	CASSYSAQANSPLHF
NA	TRBV5-6	NA	TRBJ2-2	TGTGCCAGCAGCTTGAGCGGCAGCCCGAACACCGGGGAGCTGTTTTTT	CASSLSGSPNTGELFF
NA	TRBV6-6	TRBD1	TRBJ2-3	TGTGCCAGCAGAGAGCGACAGGGGATGGTAGATACGCAGTATTTT	CASRERQGMVDTQYF
NA	TRBV19	NA	TRBJ2-5	TGTGCCAGTAGTAGCCAGGGTTTTTTAGGGACCCAGTACTTC	CASSSQGFLGTQYF
NA	TRBV7-2	TRBD1	TRBJ1-3	TGTGCCAGCAGCTTACAGGGGGCTGGAAACACCATATATTTT	CASSLQGAGNTIYF
few	TRBV27	TRBD2	TRBJ2-1	TGTGCCAGCAGTCCCCAACTAGCGGGGGCACGCAATGAGCAGTTCTTC	CASSPQLAGARNEQFF
NA	TRBV6-6	TRBD1	TRBJ1-1	TGTGCCAGCAGTAATGGACAGGGGAACACTGAAGCTTTCTTT	CASSNGQGNTEAFF
NA	TRBV11-2	TRBD2	TRBJ2-5	TGTGCCAGCAGCACTAGCGGGGGGGCATTAGAGACCCAGTACTTC	CASSTSGGALETQYF
few	TRBV14	TRBD1	TRBJ2-7	TGTGCCAGCAGCCCGATTTCGGGACAGGATCTTTACGAGCAGTACTTC	CASSPISGQDLYEQYF
NA	TRBV28	NA	TRBJ2-7	TGTGCCAGCAGAGCTAGTGGACAGCTCCAGTACTTC	CASRASGQLQYF
NA	TRBV12-3/TRBV12-4	NA	TRBJ1-2	TGTGCCAGCAGTTTAGAGTCCCTCGGTGGCTACACCTTC	CASSLESLGGYTF
once	TRBV9	NA	TRBJ2-5	TGTGCCAGCAGCGTAAGAGGGAGCCGGATGGGCCAAGAGACCCAGTACTTC	CASSVRGSRMGQETQYF
NA	TRBV9	TRBD2	TRBJ2-5	TGTGCCAGCAGCTTTTCGACTAGCGGGCAAGAGACCCAGTACTTC	CASSFSTSGQETQYF
once	TRBV7-6	TRBD1	TRBJ2-2	TGTGCCAGCAGCTTAGTAGGACAGGGGATATCCGGGGAGCTGTTTTTT	CASSLVGQGISGELFF
NA	TRBV3-1/TRBV3-2	TRBD2	TRBJ2-1	TGTGCCAGCAGCCAAGGCGGGACTAGAGCTGTTGAGCAGTTCTTC	CASSQGGTRAVEQFF
NA	TRBV3-1/TRBV3-2	NA	TRBJ1-6	TGTGCCAGCAGCTCTCGGGATTCACCCCTCCACTTT	CASSSRDSPLHF
few	TRBV29-1	NA	TRBJ2-1	TGCAGCGTTGAAGATTCGTTTTCAGGGACACGGACGGCCTACAATGAGCAGTTCTTC	CSVEDSFSGTRTAYNEQFF
NA	TRBV29-1	NA	TRBJ1-2	TGCAGCGTTGAAGGCAGGGCTAACTATGGCTACACCTTC	CSVEGRANYGYTF
NA	TRBV6-5	TRBD1	TRBJ1-5	TGTGCCAGCAGCCAGACAGGGTTGCAGCCCCAGCATTTT	CASSQTGLQPQHF
NA	TRBV6-4	NA	TRBJ1-6	TGTGCCAGCAGTGTCCAGGAAGGTTCACCCCTCCACTTT	CASSVQEGSPLHF
NA	TRBV4-1	NA	TRBJ2-3	TGCGCCAGCAGCCACGGGCGAGGCAGGGATGAGTCAGATACGCAGTATTTT	CASSHGRGRDESDTQYF
NA	TRBV9	NA	TRBJ1-3	TGTGCCAGCAGCGTCCTGAGCTCTGGAAACACCATATATTTT	CASSVLSSGNTIYF
NA	TRBV2	TRBD1	TRBJ2-5	TGTGCCAGCAGTAGACAGGGGGGAGGTATAGAGACCCAGTACTTC	CASSRQGGGIETQYF
NA	TRBV7-8	NA	TRBJ2-5	TGTGCCAGCAGCTTAGCGGGGGCAAAACAAGAGACCCAGTACTTC	CASSLAGAKQETQYF
once	TRBV5-1	TRBD1	TRBJ1-2	TGCGCCAGCAGCTTGGTCACCAGGGGGTCCCTAGGGGACTATGGCTACACCTTC	CASSLVTRGSLGDYGYTF
NA	TRBV7-2	NA	TRBJ1-1	TGTGCCAGCAGCTCGTCAGTGGGGCGAAACACTGAAGCTTTCTTT	CASSSSVGRNTEAFF
NA	TRBV10-3	NA	TRBJ2-3	TGTGCCATCAACGGGGACTCGACTGGAAGCACAGATACGCAGTATTTT	CAINGDSTGSTDTQYF
NA	TRBV12-3/TRBV12-4	TRBD2	TRBJ2-3	TGTGCCAGCAGTGGGGGGAGGGGAACGCAGTATTTT	CASSGGRGTQYF
NA	TRBV30	NA	TRBJ2-5	TGTGCCTGGAACCTCGGGGAGACCCAGTACTTC	CAWNLGETQYF
NA	TRBV21-1	NA	TRBJ2-5	TGTGCCAGCAGCACCCCCCCAGCAAAGGGGAGGCCACGGACAGGTCAAAAAAAGGGAGAGACCCAGTACTTC	CASSTPPAKGRPRTGQKKGETQYF
NA	TRBV5-4	NA	TRBJ1-2	TGTGCCAGCAGCTCGGCGGGCCTTCCTCTTTATGGCTACACCTTC	CASSSAGLPLYGYTF
NA	TRBV3-1/TRBV3-2	NA	TRBJ1-1	TGTGCCAGCAGCCATCGGGGGGCGAACACTGAAGCTTTCTTT	CASSHRGANTEAFF
NA	TRBV5-5	TRBD1	TRBJ1-5	TGTGCCAGCAGCTTCGACAGGGGGCCTAATCAGCCCCAGCATTTT	CASSFDRGPNQPQHF
NA	TRBV24-1	NA	TRBJ1-5	TGTGCCACCAGTGGGGGGAGGGGTTACGATCAGCCCCAGCATTTT	CATSGGRGYDQPQHF
once	TRBV4-1	TRBD1	TRBJ1-2	TGCGCCAGCAGCCAGAGTCTTAGGACAGGGGGGTTGGGCTACACCTTC	CASSQSLRTGGLGYTF
NA	TRBV29-1	TRBD1	TRBJ1-1	TGCAGCGCAGCACCCGGGACAGGTAACACTGAAGCTTTCTTT	CSAAPGTGNTEAFF
NA	TRBV7-9	NA	TRBJ2-2	TGTGCCAGCAGGGAGGGAGCGAACACCGGGGAGCTGTTTTTT	CASREGANTGELFF
once	TRBV9	TRBD1	TRBJ2-5	TGTGCCAGCAGCGCCCAGGGGGTTCCCCGGGAGACCCAGTACTTC	CASSAQGVPRETQYF
NA	TRBV5-6	NA	TRBJ2-1	TGTGCCAGCAGCTTGTTCAGGGATGAGCAGTTCTTC	CASSLFRDEQFF
few	TRBV11-2	TRBD1	TRBJ1-6	TGTGCCAGCAGCCCACGGACAGGGTCTAATTCACCCCTCCACTTT	CASSPRTGSNSPLHF
NA	TRBV21-1	NA	TRBJ2-5	TGTGCCAGCAGCAAAAGGCGGGCTAGCGGGAGACAAGAGACCCAGTACTTC	CASSKRRASGRQETQYF
NA	TRBV7-2	TRBD2	TRBJ2-2	TGTGCCAGCAGCTTAGTATCCGGTCTAGCGGTGGCCGGGGAGCTGTTTTTT	CASSLVSGLAVAGELFF
NA	TRBV2	NA	TRBJ1-1	TGTGCCAGCAGGGACGGGGAGGGGACTGAAGCTTTCTTT	CASRDGEGTEAFF
NA	TRBV7-9	TRBD1	TRBJ2-4	TGTGCCAGCAGCTTAGACGATAACAGGGGTCCTTGGTACTTC	CASSLDDNRGPWYF
many	TRBV5-4	TRBD1	TRBJ1-6	TGTGCCAGCAGCAACGGGACAGGTCCACCCCTCCACTTT	CASSNGTGPPLHF
NA	TRBV7-6	TRBD1	TRBJ1-2	TGTGCCAGCAGCTTAGGGGGACAGGGGCACGGTGGCTACACCTTC	CASSLGGQGHGGYTF
NA	TRBV6-2/TRBV6-3	NA	TRBJ2-7	TGTGCCAGCAGTTACGGGGTTGCAGGGCTCGCCTACGAGCAGTACTTC	CASSYGVAGLAYEQYF
NA	TRBV27	NA	TRBJ2-2	TGTGCCAGCAGTTTATCCGGGTCCAGGGCTGACGGGGAGCTGTTTTTT	CASSLSGSRADGELFF
NA	TRBV5-5	NA	TRBJ2-7	TGTGCCAGCAGCTTACAGGGTGACTACGAGCAGTACTTC	CASSLQGDYEQYF
few	TRBV29-1	NA	TRBJ2-2	TGCAGCGTAGAAATACAGGGTCGGTACACCGGGGAGCTGTTTTTT	CSVEIQGRYTGELFF